Sequencing of this T cell receptor beta chain was carried out in a study of CD8+CD57+ T cells in acquired aplastic anemia. Study summary: Sorting CD4+ and CD8+ cells gave DNA averaging 3.2 ug. Study conclusions and caveats: It was found that twenty-nine CD8+ CDR3 sequences were shared between patients and controls.

With regard to this clonotype: Its antigen is unidentified. The germline gene is not matched at one end of the junction; a read error may be the cause.

In patients chosen for sequencing, flow cytometry had shown CD8+CD57+ cell expansion. Among the patients, all had severe acquired aplastic anemia. Germline values: CDR1 SSHAT, CDR2 FNYEAQ (reference sequence). This CDR3 is 14 amino acids long. The use of genomic DNA as template underpinned the TCR beta VDJ and CDR3 profiling. In TCRdb, the reads were re-called with MiXCR into one record per CDR3 protein. The table lists 160,000 or so distinct CDR3 sequences, roughly half of them singletons. J is TRBJ1-6 and V is TRBV7-7; D not certain. The sequence derives from a human donor with aplastic anemia. Source material: sorted CD4+, CD8+, or CD8+CD57+ T cells (not recorded which) from PBMCs. The CDR3 loop is CASSQAQTNSPLHF. Written as DNA, the CDR3 is TGTGCTAGCAGCCAAGCCCAGACAAATTCACCCCTCCACTTT. Using reference TRBV7-7 and TRBJ1-6 for the parts outside the CDR3, the full variable domain is GAGVSQSPRYKVTKRGQDVTLRCDPISSHATLYWYQQALGQGPEFLTYFNYEAQPDKSGLPSDRFSAERPEGSISTLTIQRTEQRDSAMYRCASSQAQTNSPLHFGNGTRLTVT.